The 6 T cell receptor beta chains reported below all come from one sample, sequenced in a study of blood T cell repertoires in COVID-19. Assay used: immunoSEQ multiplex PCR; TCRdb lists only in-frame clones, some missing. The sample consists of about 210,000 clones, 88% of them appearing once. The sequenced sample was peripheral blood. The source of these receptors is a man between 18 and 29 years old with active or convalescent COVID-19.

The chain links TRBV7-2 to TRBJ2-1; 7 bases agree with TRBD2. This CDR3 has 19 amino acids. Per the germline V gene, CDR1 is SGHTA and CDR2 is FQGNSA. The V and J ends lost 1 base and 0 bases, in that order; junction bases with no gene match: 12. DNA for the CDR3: TGTGCCAGCAGCTTAGTTTCGGGGGAGGGCCGGGGCTCCTACAATGAGCAGTTCTTC. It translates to CASSLVSGEGRGSYNEQFF.

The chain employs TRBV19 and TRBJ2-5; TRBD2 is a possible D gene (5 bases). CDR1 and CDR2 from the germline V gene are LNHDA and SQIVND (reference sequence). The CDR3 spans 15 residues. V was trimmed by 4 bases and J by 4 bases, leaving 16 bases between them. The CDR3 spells CASSTPGKARETQYF. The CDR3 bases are TGTGCCAGTAGTACCCCGGGGAAGGCAAGAGAGACCCAGTACTTC.

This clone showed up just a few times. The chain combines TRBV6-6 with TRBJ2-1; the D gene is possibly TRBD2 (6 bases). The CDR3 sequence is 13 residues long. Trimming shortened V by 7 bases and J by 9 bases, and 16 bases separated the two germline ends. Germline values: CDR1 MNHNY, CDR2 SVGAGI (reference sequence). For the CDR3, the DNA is TGTGCCAGCAAAGCAAACCTGGGGGGTGAGCAGTTCTTC. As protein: CASKANLGGEQFF.

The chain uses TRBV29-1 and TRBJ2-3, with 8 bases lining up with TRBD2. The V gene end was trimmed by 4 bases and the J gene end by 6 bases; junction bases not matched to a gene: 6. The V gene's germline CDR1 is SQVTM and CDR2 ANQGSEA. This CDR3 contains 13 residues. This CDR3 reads CSVGGLGSDTQYF. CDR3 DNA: TGCAGCGTTGGGGGACTAGGTAGCGATACGCAGTATTTT.

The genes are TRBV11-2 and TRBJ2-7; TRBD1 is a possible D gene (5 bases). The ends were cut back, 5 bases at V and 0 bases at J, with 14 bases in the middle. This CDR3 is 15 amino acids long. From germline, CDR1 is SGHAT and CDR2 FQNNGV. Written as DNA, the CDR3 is TGTGCCAGCAGCCCAGGACACCAGGACTCCTACGAGCAGTACTTC. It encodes CASSPGHQDSYEQYF.

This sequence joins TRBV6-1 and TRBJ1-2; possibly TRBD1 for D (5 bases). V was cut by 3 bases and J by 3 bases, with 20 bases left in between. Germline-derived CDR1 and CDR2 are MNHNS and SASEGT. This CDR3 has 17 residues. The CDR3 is CASSEGRGTQSYYGYTF. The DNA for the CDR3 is TGTGCCAGCAGTGAGGGTCGGGGGACCCAATCCTACTATGGCTACACCTTC.